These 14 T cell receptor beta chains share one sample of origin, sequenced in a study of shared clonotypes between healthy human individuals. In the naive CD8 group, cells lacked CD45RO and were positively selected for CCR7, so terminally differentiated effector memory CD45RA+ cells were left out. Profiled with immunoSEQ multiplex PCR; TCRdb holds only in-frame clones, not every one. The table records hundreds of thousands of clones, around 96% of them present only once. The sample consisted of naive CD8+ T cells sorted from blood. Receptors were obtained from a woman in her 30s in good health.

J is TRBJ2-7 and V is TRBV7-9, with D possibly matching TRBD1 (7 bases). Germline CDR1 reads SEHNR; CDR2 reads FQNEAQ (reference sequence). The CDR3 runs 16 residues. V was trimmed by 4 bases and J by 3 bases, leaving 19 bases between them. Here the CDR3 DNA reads TGTGCCAGCAGCTCGTCCGGCGGGACAGATTTCTACGAGCAGTACTTC. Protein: CASSSSGGTDFYEQYF.

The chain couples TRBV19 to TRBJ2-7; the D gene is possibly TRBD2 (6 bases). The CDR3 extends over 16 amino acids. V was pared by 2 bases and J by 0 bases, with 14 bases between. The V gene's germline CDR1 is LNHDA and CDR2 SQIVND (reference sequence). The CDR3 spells CASSIIGGAGSYEQYF. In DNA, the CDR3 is TGTGCCAGTAGTATAATCGGCGGGGCTGGCTCCTACGAGCAGTACTTC.

CDR3 sequence: CASSHSRLTGAMNTEAFF. The CDR3 DNA reads as TGTGCCAGCAGCCACAGCCGTTTGACAGGGGCCATGAACACTGAAGCTTTCTTT. This chain connects TRBV9 to TRBJ1-1, with 8 positions matching TRBD1. Germline lookup yields CDR1 SGDLS and CDR2 YYNGEE. Unmatched junction bases numbered 14, after V lost 4 bases and J lost 0 bases. The CDR3 loop spans 18 amino acids.

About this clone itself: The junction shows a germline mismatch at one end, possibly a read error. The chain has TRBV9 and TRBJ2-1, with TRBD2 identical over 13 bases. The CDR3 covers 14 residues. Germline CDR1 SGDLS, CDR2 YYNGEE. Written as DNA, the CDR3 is TGTGCCAGCAGCGTACTAGAGGGGACTAGCGGGACGATCTTC. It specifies CASSVLEGTSGTIF.

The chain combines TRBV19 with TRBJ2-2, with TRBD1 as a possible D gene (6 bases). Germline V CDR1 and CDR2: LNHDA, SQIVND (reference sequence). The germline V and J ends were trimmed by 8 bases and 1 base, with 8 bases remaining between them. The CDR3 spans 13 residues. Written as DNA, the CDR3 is TGTGCCAGTGTGGACAGGAACACCGGGGAGCTGTTTTTT. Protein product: CASVDRNTGELFF.

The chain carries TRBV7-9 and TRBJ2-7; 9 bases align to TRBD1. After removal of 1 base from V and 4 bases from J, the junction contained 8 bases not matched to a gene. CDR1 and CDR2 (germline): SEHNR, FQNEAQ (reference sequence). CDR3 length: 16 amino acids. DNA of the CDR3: TGTGCCAGCAGCTTAGAACAGGGGGCGAGTCTTTACGAGCAGTACTTC. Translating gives CASSLEQGASLYEQYF.

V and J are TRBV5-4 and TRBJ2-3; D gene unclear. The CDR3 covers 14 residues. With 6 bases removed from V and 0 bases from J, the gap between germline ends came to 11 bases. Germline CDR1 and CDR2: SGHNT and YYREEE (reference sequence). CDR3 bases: TGTGCCAGCACCTTCGAACAGAGCACAGATACGCAGTATTTT. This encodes CASTFEQSTDTQYF.

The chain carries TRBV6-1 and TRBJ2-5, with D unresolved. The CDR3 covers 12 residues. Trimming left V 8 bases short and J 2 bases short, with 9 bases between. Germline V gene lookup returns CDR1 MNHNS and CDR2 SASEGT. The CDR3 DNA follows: TGTGCCAGCGGTACAACACAAGAGACCCAGTACTTC. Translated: CASGTTQETQYF.

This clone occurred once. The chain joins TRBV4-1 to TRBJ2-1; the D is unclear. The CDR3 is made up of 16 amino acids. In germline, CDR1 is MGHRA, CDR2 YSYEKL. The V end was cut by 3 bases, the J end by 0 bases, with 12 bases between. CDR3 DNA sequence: TGCGCCAGCAGCCATGAACTTCTTCTCTCCTACAATGAGCAGTTCTTC. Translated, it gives CASSHELLLSYNEQFF.

CDR3 bases: TGTGCCAGCAGTTTTCTCGTCCGGGACTTAAGACAAGAGACCCAGTACTTC. Protein product: CASSFLVRDLRQETQYF. This chain uses TRBV27 with TRBJ2-5, with D maybe TRBD2 (6 bases). This CDR3 is 17 amino acids long. Trimming cost V 3 bases and J 2 bases, with 19 bases left between them. From germline, CDR1 is MNHEY and CDR2 SMNVEV (reference sequence).

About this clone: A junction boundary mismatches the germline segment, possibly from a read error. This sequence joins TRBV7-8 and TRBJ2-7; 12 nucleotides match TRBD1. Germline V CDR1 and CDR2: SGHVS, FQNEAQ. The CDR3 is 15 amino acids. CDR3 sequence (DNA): TGTGCCAGCAGCTACCCGGGACAGGGGGCTGGAGAGCAGCACTTC. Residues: CASSYPGQGAGEQHF.

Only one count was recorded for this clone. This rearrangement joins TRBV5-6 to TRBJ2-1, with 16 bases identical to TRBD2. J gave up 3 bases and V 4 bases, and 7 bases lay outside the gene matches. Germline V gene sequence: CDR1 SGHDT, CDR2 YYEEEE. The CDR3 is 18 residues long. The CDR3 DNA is TGTGCCAGCAGCCCGGGACTAGCGGGAGGGTTAAGCTACAATGAGCAGTTCTTC. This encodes CASSPGLAGGLSYNEQFF.

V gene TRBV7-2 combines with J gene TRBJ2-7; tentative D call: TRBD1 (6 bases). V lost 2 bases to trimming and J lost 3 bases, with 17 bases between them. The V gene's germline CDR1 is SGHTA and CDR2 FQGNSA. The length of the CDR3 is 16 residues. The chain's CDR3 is CASSLKGDVVLYEQYF. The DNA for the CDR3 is TGTGCCAGCAGCTTAAAGGGGGATGTTGTACTCTACGAGCAGTACTTC.

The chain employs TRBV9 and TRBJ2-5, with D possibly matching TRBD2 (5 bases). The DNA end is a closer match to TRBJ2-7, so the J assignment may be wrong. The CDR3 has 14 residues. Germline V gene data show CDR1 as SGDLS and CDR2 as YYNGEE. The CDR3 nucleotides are TGTGCCAGCAGCGTAGCTCGCGGGTTCCACGAGCAGTACTTC. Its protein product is CASSVARGFHEQYF.